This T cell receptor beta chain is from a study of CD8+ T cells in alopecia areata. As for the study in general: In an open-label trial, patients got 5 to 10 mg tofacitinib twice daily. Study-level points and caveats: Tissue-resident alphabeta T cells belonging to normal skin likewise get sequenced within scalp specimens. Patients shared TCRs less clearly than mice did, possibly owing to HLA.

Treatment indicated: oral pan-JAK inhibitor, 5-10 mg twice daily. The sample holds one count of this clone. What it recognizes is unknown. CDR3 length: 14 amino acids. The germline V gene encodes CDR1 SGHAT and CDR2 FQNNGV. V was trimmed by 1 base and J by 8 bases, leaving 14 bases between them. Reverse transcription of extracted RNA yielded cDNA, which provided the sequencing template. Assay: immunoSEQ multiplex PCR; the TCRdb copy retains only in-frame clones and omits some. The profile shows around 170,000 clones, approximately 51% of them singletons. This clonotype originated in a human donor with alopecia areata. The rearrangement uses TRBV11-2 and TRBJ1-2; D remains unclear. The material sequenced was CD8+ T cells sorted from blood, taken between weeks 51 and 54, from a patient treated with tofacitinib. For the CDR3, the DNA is TGTGCCAGCAGCTTAGTTCCAGAGCCGGGAGGCTACACCTTC. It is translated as CASSLVPEPGGYTF. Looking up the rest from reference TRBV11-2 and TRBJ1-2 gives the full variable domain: EAGVAQSPRYKIIEKRQSVAFWCNPISGHATLYWYQQILGQGPKLLIQFQNNGVVDDSQLPKDRFSAERLKGVDSTLKIQPAKLEDSAVYLCASSLVPEPGGYTFGSGTRLTVV.